The 30 T cell receptor beta chains below all came from one sample that was sequenced in a study of post-analysis software for immune sequencing data. Study-wide points: Patients had higher frequencies than controls of five or six TRBV segments, including TRBV5-6, TRBV5-1 and TRBV20-1.

Their antigens remain unidentified. Every TCR beta cDNA library bore unique molecular identifiers. TCRdb reanalysed the PCR reads using MiXCR and keeps one entry per CDR3 protein. This table has 650,000 to 900,000 distinct CDR3 sequences, 35% to 55% appearing once. Sequences were obtained from blood. Receptor source: a girl between 5 and 17 years old with multiple sclerosis.

V gene TRBV5-1 combines with J gene TRBJ1-1, with TRBD1 as a possible D gene (5 bases). The CDR3 runs 15 residues. Trimming removed 2 bases from V and 6 bases from J, with 17 bases in between. CDR1 is SGHRS and CDR2 is YFSETQ in the germline V gene. The DNA of the CDR3 is TGCGCCAGCAGCTTTCAGGGAGACAGTATAGCTGAAGCTTTCTTT. Translating gives CASSFQGDSIAEAFF.

The chain carries TRBV30 and TRBJ2-7; TRBD2 matches 12 bases. The CDR3 covers 13 residues. V shed 3 bases and J 5 bases; nucleotides not matched to a gene: 2. Germline V gene data show CDR1 as GTSNPN and CDR2 as SVGIG (reference sequence). The CDR3 DNA sequence: TGTGCCTGGAGCGGACTAGCGGGACACGAGCAGTACTTC. This codes for CAWSGLAGHEQYF.

V is TRBV12-3 or TRBV12-4 and J is TRBJ2-7; perhaps TRBD1 as D (5 bases). CDR3 length: 13 residues. The germline V and J ends were trimmed by 6 bases and 6 bases, with 15 bases remaining between them. The CDR3: CASSQGKGTEQYF. The CDR3 DNA follows: TGTGCCAGCAGCCAGGGCAAGGGTACCGAGCAGTACTTC.

The genes are TRBV14 and TRBJ2-1, with 7 bases matching TRBD2. The germline V gene encodes CDR1 SGHDN and CDR2 FVKESK. Trimming removed 4 bases from V and 2 bases from J; junction bases left unmatched: 8. CDR3 length: 16 residues. CDR3 residues: CASSLLAEDPYNEQFF. Written as DNA, the CDR3 is TGTGCCAGCAGCCTTCTAGCGGAAGACCCCTACAATGAGCAGTTCTTC. The full variable domain, in which reference TRBV14 and TRBJ2-1 provide the parts outside the CDR3, is EAGVTQFPSHSVIEKGQTVTLRCDPISGHDNLYWYRRVMGKEIKFLLHFVKESKQDESGMPNNRFLAERTGGTYSTLKVQPAELEDSGVYFCASSLLAEDPYNEQFFGPGTRLTVL.

This chain joins TRBV5-1 and TRBJ2-1; maybe TRBD2 (6 bases). The assigned J gene may be wrong: the sequence end matches TRBJ2-7 better. Germline assignment: CDR1 SGHRS and CDR2 YFSETQ. This CDR3 spans 16 amino acids. The chain's CDR3 is CASSLSIADSYNEQYF. CDR3 DNA: TGCGCCAGCAGCTTGTCCATAGCGGACTCCTACAATGAGCAGTACTTC.

This clonotype was picked up a small number of times. The chain joins TRBV27 to TRBJ2-2, with 11 positions matching TRBD1. The CDR3 has 14 residues. V was clipped by 7 bases and J by 6 bases; unmatched bases: 4. Germline V lookup: CDR1 MNHEY, CDR2 SMNVEV (reference sequence). The CDR3 nucleotides read TGTGCCAGCAAGGACAGGGGGCGCCCCGGGGAGCTGTTTTTT. This encodes CASKDRGRPGELFF.

The V and J genes are TRBV12-3 or TRBV12-4 and TRBJ1-1, with D hard to call. The CDR3 runs 15 residues. Trimming pared 0 bases from V and 3 bases from J, leaving 11 bases between. This CDR3 is CASSLARGIHTEAFF. The CDR3 nucleotides read TGTGCCAGCAGTTTAGCGAGAGGGATTCACACTGAAGCTTTCTTT.

V and J are TRBV6-2 or TRBV6-3 and TRBJ2-7; D is possibly TRBD1 (6 bases). The CDR3 sequence is 14 residues long. Germline CDR1 reads MNHEY; CDR2 reads SVGEGT. The ends were cut back, 5 bases at V and 5 bases at J, with 16 bases in the middle. The CDR3 sequence: CASSAAPQGHEQYV. The DNA for the CDR3 is TGTGCCAGCAGTGCTGCCCCACAGGGCCACGAGCAGTACGTC.

This clonotype was seen only a few times. The CDR3 DNA sequence: TGCAGTGCTAGCACCCCGACTAGCGAGAGCACAGATACGCAGTATTTT. Protein product: CSASTPTSESTDTQYF. J is TRBJ2-3 and V is TRBV20-1, with 8 bases matching TRBD2. There are 16 residues in the CDR3. The V gene end was trimmed by 3 bases and the J gene end by 0 bases; junction bases not matched to a gene: 8. From germline, CDR1 is DFQATT and CDR2 SNEGSKA (reference sequence).

In its sample, this clonotype was seen once. The V call is TRBV5-1, the J call TRBJ1-4, with D maybe TRBD1 (5 bases). CDR1 is SGHRS, CDR2 YFSETQ, per germline. The CDR3 has 16 residues. Trimming removed 4 bases at V and 5 bases at J, with 18 bases between. As DNA, the CDR3 is TGCGCCAGCAGCCCCGCGAGGGACCTTAGGAATGAAAAACTGTTTTTT. This translates into CASSPARDLRNEKLFF. Complete variable domain (other parts from reference TRBV5-1 and TRBJ1-4): KAGVTQTPRYLIKTRGQQVTLSCSPISGHRSVSWYQQTPGQGLQFLFEYFSETQRNKGNFPGRFSGRQFSNSRSEMNVSTLELGDSALYLCASSPARDLRNEKLFFGSGTQLSVL.

Points on this clonotype: At one boundary the junction diverges from the germline segment, which might be a read error. The chain employs TRBV6-1 and TRBJ2-7, with 7 bases matching TRBD1. Germline values: CDR1 MNHNS, CDR2 SASEGT. This CDR3 spans 13 amino acids. CDR3 nucleotide sequence: TGCCAATCGATCGGGGACAGTCCCTACGAGCAGTACTTC. It specifies CQSIGDSPYEQYF.

This clonotype was observed a handful of times. This chain uses TRBV6-6 with TRBJ1-2, with TRBD1 as a possible D gene (5 bases). The CDR3 covers 13 residues. In germline, CDR1 is MNHNY, CDR2 SVGAGI (reference sequence). Trimming stripped 2 bases from V and 6 bases from J, with 10 bases between. This chain's CDR3 is CASSYGGKDGYTF. The CDR3 DNA follows: TGTGCCAGCAGTTACGGGGGGAAAGATGGCTACACCTTC.

The chain is built from TRBV7-2 and TRBJ2-5; D unclear. Germline V gene lookup returns CDR1 SGHTA and CDR2 FQGNSA. V was trimmed by 1 base and J by 5 bases, leaving 8 bases between them. This CDR3 region has 13 residues. This CDR3 is CASSLVWGETQYF. As DNA, the CDR3 is TGTGCCAGCAGCTTAGTATGGGGTGAGACCCAGTACTTC.

This clonotype was found a few times. V is TRBV4-1 and J is TRBJ2-7; TRBD2 aligns across 12 bases. Per germline, CDR1 MGHRA and CDR2 YSYEKL. V lost 4 bases to trimming and J lost 2 bases; unmatched junction nucleotides: 6. The CDR3 has 16 residues. CDR3 region: CASSPLGLAGTYEQYF. For the CDR3, the DNA is TGCGCCAGCAGCCCGCTAGGACTAGCGGGGACCTACGAGCAGTACTTC.

This clonotype was found a few times. The gene calls are TRBV25-1 and TRBJ1-1; the D is unclear. V shed 1 base and J shed 4 bases, with 10 bases lying between them. Germline loops: CDR1 MGHDK, CDR2 SYGVNS. The CDR3 has 14 residues. The CDR3 here is CASSEWGDGTEAFF. In DNA form, the CDR3 reads TGTGCCAGCAGTGAATGGGGTGACGGCACTGAAGCTTTCTTT.

This rearrangement joins TRBV10-3 to TRBJ2-1; 8 positions match TRBD1. Germline V lookup: CDR1 ENHRY, CDR2 SYGVKD. Losses at the gene ends were 4 bases for V and 4 bases for J; bases not matched to a gene: 3. This CDR3 comprises 14 residues. The CDR3 coding sequence is TGTGCCATCAGTGCGAGGGACAGGTACAATGAGCAGTTCTTC. This encodes CAISARDRYNEQFF.

This clonotype has just a few counts. The genes are TRBV20-1 and TRBJ1-2; no clear D. The germline V gene encodes CDR1 DFQATT and CDR2 SNEGSKA (reference sequence). V lost 6 bases, J lost 5 bases, and 16 bases lay in between. The CDR3 is 13 amino acids. The CDR3 region is CSAEPTGIYGYTF. CDR3 DNA: TGCAGTGCAGAGCCTACCGGGATTTATGGCTACACCTTC.

The chain couples TRBV7-2 to TRBJ2-3; TRBD1 agrees at 7 bases. Trimming took 5 bases from V and 3 from J; bases not matched to a gene: 8. The CDR3 totals 15 residues. CDR1 is SGHTA and CDR2 is FQGNSA in the germline V gene. The CDR3 sequence is CASSLQGSVTDTQYF. CDR3 in DNA: TGTGCCAGCAGCCTACAGGGGTCGGTGACAGATACGCAGTATTTT.

This chain joins TRBV13 and TRBJ2-7; D is unresolved. This CDR3 has 15 residues. CDR1 and CDR2 from the germline V gene are PRHDT and FYEKMQ (reference sequence). Trimming pared 3 bases from V and 0 bases from J, leaving 12 bases between. CDR3 residues: CASSLAGLSSYEQYF. The CDR3 DNA reads as TGTGCCAGCAGCTTGGCCGGGCTGAGCTCCTACGAGCAGTACTTC.

The chain links TRBV6-2 or TRBV6-3 to TRBJ2-1, with TRBD2 matching 9 bases. V trimming: 7 bases; J trimming: 7 bases; junction bases outside the gene matches: 11. From germline, CDR1 is MNHEY and CDR2 SVGEGT. This CDR3 is 15 amino acids long. CDR3 in amino acids: CASNSGRGLRNEQFF. The DNA for the CDR3 is TGTGCCAGCAATAGCGGGAGAGGTTTAAGGAATGAGCAGTTCTTC.

Note on this clonotype: Relative to the germline gene, one junction end is altered; a read error may explain this. The chain joins TRBV7-6 to TRBJ2-3, with 9 bases matching TRBD2. Germline V lookup: CDR1 SGHVS, CDR2 FNYEAQ. CDR3 size: 16 residues. The CDR3 protein is CASSSRTSDKGDTQYF. The CDR3 region has the DNA TGCGCCAGCAGCTCGAGGACTAGCGATAAAGGGGATACGCAGTATTTT.

The J gene is TRBJ2-5, the V gene TRBV9; perhaps TRBD2 as D (6 bases). Germline CDR1 SGDLS, CDR2 YYNGEE. V lost 3 bases to trimming and J lost 5 bases, with 11 bases between them. There are 13 residues in the CDR3. CDR3 loop: CASSAGVRETQYF. DNA of the CDR3: TGTGCCAGCAGCGCGGGGGTTCGGGAGACCCAGTACTTC.

This chain joins TRBV27 and TRBJ2-1, with a weak D call TRBD2 (5 bases). This CDR3 comprises 14 residues. The germline V and J ends were trimmed by 6 bases and 9 bases, with 18 bases remaining between them. Germline lookup yields CDR1 MNHEY and CDR2 SMNVEV (reference sequence). CDR3 coding DNA: TGTGCCAGCAGCTGGACGGACGGGATCTCTGAGCAGTTCTTC. Translation: CASSWTDGISEQFF.

The V call is TRBV7-9, the J call TRBJ2-6, with 8 bases lining up with TRBD2. The trim removed 4 bases at V and 0 bases at J, leaving 8 bases unmatched. The CDR3 is 18 residues long. The V gene's germline CDR1 is SEHNR and CDR2 FQNEAQ (reference sequence). Here the CDR3 reads CASSWFGRGSSGANVLTF. In nucleotides, the CDR3 is TGTGCCAGCAGCTGGTTCGGGAGGGGAAGCTCTGGGGCCAACGTCCTGACTTTC.

The chain employs TRBV20-1 and TRBJ1-2; TRBD1 is a possible D gene (5 bases). This CDR3 region has 13 residues. With 8 bases removed from V and 0 bases from J, the gap between germline ends came to 13 bases. Per germline, CDR1 DFQATT and CDR2 SNEGSKA (reference sequence). The CDR3 sequence: CSTPKTANYGYTF. CDR3 nucleotide sequence: TGCAGTACTCCAAAGACAGCTAACTATGGCTACACCTTC.

This clonotype turned up a few times. The CDR3 loop is CSARLASVYEQYF. DNA of the CDR3: TGCAGTGCTAGACTAGCATCGGTCTACGAGCAGTACTTC. The chain links TRBV20-1 to TRBJ2-7, with D perhaps TRBD2 (5 bases). CDR3 length equals 13 residues. Germline CDR1 and CDR2: DFQATT and SNEGSKA (reference sequence). V lost 2 bases to trimming and J lost 3 bases, with 11 bases between them.

In this sample, this clonotype turned up a few times. The V and J genes are TRBV9 and TRBJ2-1, with D unclear. With 0 bases removed from V and 2 bases from J, the gap between germline ends came to 9 bases. CDR3 size: 15 residues. Germline assignment: CDR1 SGDLS and CDR2 YYNGEE. CDR3 region: CASSVASGTYNEQFF. Written as DNA, the CDR3 is TGTGCCAGCAGCGTAGCTTCCGGAACCTACAATGAGCAGTTCTTC.

The chain has TRBV2 and TRBJ1-2; the D is unclear. CDR1 and CDR2 from the germline V gene are SNHLY and FYNNEI. Trimming stripped 0 bases from V and 8 bases from J, with 4 bases between. The length of the CDR3 is 11 residues. The CDR3 region has the DNA TGTGCCAGCAGTGAAGCGCAAGGCTACACCTTC. Translated, it gives CASSEAQGYTF.

The chain employs TRBV2 and TRBJ2-1; 7 bases line up with TRBD2. The CDR3 length is 13 residues. Germline CDR1 SNHLY, CDR2 FYNNEI. V lost 6 bases, J lost 8 bases, and 7 bases stayed unmatched. CDR3 amino acids: CASRGGLGDEQFF. CDR3 DNA: TGTGCCAGCAGGGGGGGGTTGGGGGATGAGCAGTTCTTC.

The table lists this clonotype with a few counts. The rearrangement uses TRBV28 and TRBJ2-7; TRBD1 matches 9 bases. Germline CDR1 is MDHEN and CDR2 is SYDVKM. The CDR3 covers 15 residues. Germline trimming cut 5 bases from V and 6 bases from J; bases unmatched to any gene: 11. DNA of the CDR3: TGTGCCAGCAGTATACAGGGGGCGGGTATTAGCGAGCAGTACTTC. As protein: CASSIQGAGISEQYF.